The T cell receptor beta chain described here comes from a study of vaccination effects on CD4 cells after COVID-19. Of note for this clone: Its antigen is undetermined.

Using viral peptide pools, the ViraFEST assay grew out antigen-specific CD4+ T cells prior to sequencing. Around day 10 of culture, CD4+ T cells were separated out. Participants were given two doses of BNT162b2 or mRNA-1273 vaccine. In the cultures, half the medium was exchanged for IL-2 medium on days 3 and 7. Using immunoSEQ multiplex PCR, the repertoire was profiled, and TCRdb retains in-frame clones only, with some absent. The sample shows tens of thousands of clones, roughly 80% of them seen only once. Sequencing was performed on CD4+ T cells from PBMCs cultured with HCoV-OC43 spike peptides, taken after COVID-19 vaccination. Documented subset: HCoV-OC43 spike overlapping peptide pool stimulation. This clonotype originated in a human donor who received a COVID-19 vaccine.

The chain's CDR3 is CASLPGQGYGYTF. The CDR3 DNA reads as TGTGCCAGCCTTCCGGGTCAGGGCTATGGCTACACCTTC. V is TRBV28 and J is TRBJ1-2; a possible D gene is TRBD1 (5 bases). Trimming cost V 8 bases and J 4 bases, with 14 bases left between them. The germline CDR1 and CDR2 sequences are MDHEN and SYDVKM. The CDR3 totals 13 residues.